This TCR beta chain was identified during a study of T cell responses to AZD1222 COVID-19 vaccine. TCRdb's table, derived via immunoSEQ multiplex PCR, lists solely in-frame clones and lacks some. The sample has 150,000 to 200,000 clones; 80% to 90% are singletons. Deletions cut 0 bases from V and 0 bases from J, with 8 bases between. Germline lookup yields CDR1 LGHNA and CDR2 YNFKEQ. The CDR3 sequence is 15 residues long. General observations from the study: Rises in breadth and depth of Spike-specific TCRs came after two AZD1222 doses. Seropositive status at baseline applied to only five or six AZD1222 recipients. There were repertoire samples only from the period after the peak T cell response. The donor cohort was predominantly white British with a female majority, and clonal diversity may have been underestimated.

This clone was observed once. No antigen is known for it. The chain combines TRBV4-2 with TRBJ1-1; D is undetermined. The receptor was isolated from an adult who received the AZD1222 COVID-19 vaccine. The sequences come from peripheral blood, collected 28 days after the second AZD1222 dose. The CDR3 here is CASSQEGRVNTEAFF. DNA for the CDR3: TGTGCCAGCAGCCAAGAGGGGAGGGTGAACACTGAAGCTTTCTTT.